This T cell receptor beta chain was captured in a study of blood T cell repertoires in COVID-19. Looking at the study overall: T cells, B-cell-depleted T cells, or PBMCs supplied cDNA or gDNA.

Generated by immunoSEQ multiplex PCR, the TCRdb table keeps only in-frame clones and is missing some. Among about 100,000 clones, around four fifths were seen once, and the ten largest hold roughly 12%. Sequenced sample: peripheral blood. This receptor was taken from a man aged 45-60 years with active or convalescent COVID-19.

Written as DNA, the CDR3 is TGTGCCAGCAGTCCTACTAGCGGGAGGGCCGGCACAGATACGCAGTATTTT. It specifies CASSPTSGRAGTDTQYF. The chain uses TRBV5-4 and TRBJ2-3, with 13 bases fitting TRBD2. V shed 5 bases and J 1 base; nucleotides not matched to a gene: 7. CDR3 length equals 17 residues. Germline V gene data show CDR1 as SGHNT and CDR2 as YYREEE (reference sequence). Complete variable domain (other parts from reference TRBV5-4 and TRBJ2-3): ETGVTQSPTHLIKTRGQQVTLRCSSQSGHNTVSWYQQALGQGPQFIFQYYREEENGRGNFPPRFSGLQFPNYSSELNVNALELDDSALYLCASSPTSGRAGTDTQYFGPGTRLTVL.